The source of this TCR beta chain is a study of blood T cell repertoires in COVID-19 (dated by TCRdb to about 2020). Regarding the research as a whole: Samples from collaborators originated in the United States, Italy and Spain and spanned both the acute and convalescent phases of COVID-19. The material from the prospective study consisted of cDNA or gDNA derived from T cells, B-cell-depleted T cells, or PBMCs. Subjects who had been exposed to COVID-19, were actively infected with it, or had recovered from it provided the deeply sampled blood TCRbeta repertoires that made up the dataset. The repertoires were released in a freely available public database meant as a resource for research on the immune response to SARS-CoV-2. Samples came from the ongoing ImmuneRACE study (first 160 participants) plus 1,254 subjects from 6 global collaborators. Sample metadata almost always included a de-identified subject ID, COVID-19 status, age in years and sex. Where HLA class I and class II types were available, the types were taken from metadata supplied by the sample provider, not from assay-based typing. Overall study results and their limits: The amount of clinical and demographic metadata varied by source and participant and was provided uncurated.

Comments on this clone: No cognate antigen has been identified for it. Qualities for individual bases were not recorded, and no much larger clone is one base off.

TCRbeta CDR3 regions were amplified from genomic DNA by means of the immunoSEQ Assay, a bias-controlled multiplex PCR. On the authors' methods: The number of nucleated cells in each sample was estimated by amplification of reference gene primers within the assay. To quantify the absolute abundance of each unique TCRbeta CDR3 rearrangement, sequence reads were collapsed and filtered. Productive Simpson clonality was computed per sample as the square root of Simpson's diversity index over productive rearrangements. The table was pulled from immuneACCESS by TCRdb, which kept in-frame rearrangements only. Such tables lose some clones; where checked, under half of the loss comes from unresolved V genes, and the rest has no known cause. The V and J calls and clone size are taken from that table; D and trimming were inferred from the DNA. This sample comprises fewer than 250,000 clones, 89% of them detected only once. About 4.8% of the sample comes from the top ten.

V loses 4 bases at its end and J loses 8 bases; junction bases beyond the gene matches: 8. CDR1 SEHNR and CDR2 FQNEAQ are derived from the germline V gene (reference sequence). Counted from cysteine to phenylalanine, this CDR3 has 15 amino acids. CDR3 DNA is the only sequence kept; it has 45 bases, read in frame from the first base. Whole blood was collected in K2EDTA tubes by collaborating institutions according to the institutions' own protocols. For TCRbeta analysis, collaborators shipped samples as frozen whole blood, isolated PBMCs, or DNA extracted from either of those sample types. The chain employs TRBV7-9 and TRBJ1-2; 12 nucleotides in the junction match TRBD1. Specimen: peripheral blood. The source is a woman between 35 and 50 years old with acute or convalescent COVID-19. The CDR3 corresponds to CASSSKGQGARGYTF. The DNA reads as follows: TGTGCCAGCAGCTCCAAGGGACAGGGGGCGCGAGGCTACACCTTC.